Reported below is one TCR beta chain. Only a few counts were recorded for this clonotype. Its antigen has not been determined. Nothing much larger sits one base from this clone, and base qualities are not available. The library was generated by PCR. Sequencing instrument: Illumina HiSeq 2500. Molecular barcoding was employed in the preparation of TCR libraries, with unique molecular identifiers being used to normalize TCRbeta repertoire quantification. TCRdb cleaned the public reads at Q25 with fastp, built clones with MiXCR and kept in-frame beta chains. CDR3 protein sequences are deduplicated, and each keeps its most common genes and DNA. The sample records 540,000 or so distinct CDR3 sequences, around 23% of which are singletons. Around an eighth of the sample is held by the ten biggest clonotypes. The entry originates in a study of T-cell reconstitution after alpha-beta-depleted transplantation in children (dated by TCRdb to 2016 to 2018). Concerning the study at large: Using TCR repertoire profiling, the study followed T-cell immune reconstitution in a quantitative way in children after TCRalphabeta/CD19-depleted allogeneic hematopoietic cell transplantation.

Study-wide conclusions, independent of this receptor: The high TCRbeta diversity at day 60 in some patients was ascribed to recipient T cells and intrathymic progenitors that had survived conditioning. The frequencies of hyperexpanded clones fell over the following months, and after one year, T-cell counts and TCRbeta diversity were mostly attributed to newly produced T cells. Apparently early alphabetaT-cell count recovery about two months after transplant reportedly relied on only several hundred rapidly expanded clones derived from non-depleted graft cells.

The treatment or condition label here, explained by the study, means: allogeneic hematopoietic cell transplantation with graft depleted of TCRalphabeta T cells and CD19 B cells. TCRalphabeta/CD19-depleted allogeneic hematopoietic cell grafts were given to the transplant recipients, all of whom were children. This specimen consisted of PBMCs, mostly from graft donor cells, obtained 360 days after TCRalphabeta/CD19-depleted stem cell transplant. The source of this sequence is a boy under two years old who had a stem cell transplant for acute myeloid leukemia, so the T cells may come from the graft donor.

The base sequence is TGCGCCAGCAGCTTGGATCAGGGGTTCAATGAGCAGTTCTTC. Protein translation: CASSLDQGFNEQFF. The rearrangement joined TRBV5-1 to TRBJ2-1; a tentative D call is TRBD1 (6 bases match). The germline ends are 10 bases apart after V is trimmed by 0 bases and J by 6 bases. The CDR3 contains 14 residues, cysteine and phenylalanine counted. Only the CDR3 portion is preserved as DNA: 42 bases, with reading frame beginning at the first base. CDR1 and CDR2, per the germline V gene, are SGHRS and YFSETQ.